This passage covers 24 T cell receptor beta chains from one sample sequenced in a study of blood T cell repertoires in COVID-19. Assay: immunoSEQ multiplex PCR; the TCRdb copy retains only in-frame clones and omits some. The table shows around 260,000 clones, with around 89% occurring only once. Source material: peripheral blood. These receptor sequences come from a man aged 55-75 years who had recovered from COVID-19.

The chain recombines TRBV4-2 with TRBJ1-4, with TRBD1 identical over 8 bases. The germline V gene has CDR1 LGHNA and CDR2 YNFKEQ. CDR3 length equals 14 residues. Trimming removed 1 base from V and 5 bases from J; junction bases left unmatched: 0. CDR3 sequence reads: CASSQGTGNEKLFF. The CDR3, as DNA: TGTGCCAGCAGCCAAGGGACAGGGAATGAAAAACTGTTTTTT.

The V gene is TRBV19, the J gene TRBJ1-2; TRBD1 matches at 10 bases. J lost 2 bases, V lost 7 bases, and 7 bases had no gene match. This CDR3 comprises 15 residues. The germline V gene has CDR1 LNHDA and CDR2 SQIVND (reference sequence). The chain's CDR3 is CASTERGQGNYGYTF. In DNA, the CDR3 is TGTGCCAGTACCGAGCGGGGACAGGGGAACTATGGCTACACCTTC.

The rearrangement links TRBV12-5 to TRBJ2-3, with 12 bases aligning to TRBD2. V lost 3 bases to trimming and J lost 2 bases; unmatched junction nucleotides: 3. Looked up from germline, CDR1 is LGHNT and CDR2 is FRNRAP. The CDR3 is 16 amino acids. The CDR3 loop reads CASGLGLAGNTDTQYF. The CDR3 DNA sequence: TGTGCTAGTGGTTTAGGACTAGCGGGAAACACAGATACGCAGTATTTT.

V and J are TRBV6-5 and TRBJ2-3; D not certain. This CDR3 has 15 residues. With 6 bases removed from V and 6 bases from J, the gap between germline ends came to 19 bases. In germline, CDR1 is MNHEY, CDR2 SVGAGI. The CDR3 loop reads CASSLQTRLGDTQYF. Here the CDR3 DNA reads TGTGCCAGCAGCCTCCAAACCAGACTTGGGGATACGCAGTATTTT.

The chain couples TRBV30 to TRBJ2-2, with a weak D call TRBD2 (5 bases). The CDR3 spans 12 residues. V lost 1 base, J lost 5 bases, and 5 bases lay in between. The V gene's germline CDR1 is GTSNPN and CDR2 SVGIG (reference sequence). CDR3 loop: CAWSGGTGELFF. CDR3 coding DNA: TGTGCCTGGAGTGGCGGGACCGGGGAGCTGTTTTTT. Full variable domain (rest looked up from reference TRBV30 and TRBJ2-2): SQTIHQWPATLVQPVGSPLSLECTVEGTSNPNLYWYRQAAGRGLQLLFYSVGIGQISSEVPQNLSASRPQDRQFILSSKKLLLSDSGFYLCAWSGGTGELFFGEGSRLTVL.

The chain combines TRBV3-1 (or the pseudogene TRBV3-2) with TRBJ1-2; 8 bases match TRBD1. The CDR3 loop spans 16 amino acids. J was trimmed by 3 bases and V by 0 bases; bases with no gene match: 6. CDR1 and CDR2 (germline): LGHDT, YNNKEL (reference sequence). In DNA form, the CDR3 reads TGTGCCAGCAGCCAAGATTGGGCAGGGGGCTACTATGGCTACACCTTC. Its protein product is CASSQDWAGGYYGYTF.

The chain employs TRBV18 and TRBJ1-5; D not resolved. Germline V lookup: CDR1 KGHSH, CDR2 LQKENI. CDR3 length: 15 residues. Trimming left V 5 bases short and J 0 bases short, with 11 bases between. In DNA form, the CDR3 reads TGTGCCAGCTCATATGACGGGGTTAGCAATCAGCCCCAGCATTTT. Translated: CASSYDGVSNQPQHF.

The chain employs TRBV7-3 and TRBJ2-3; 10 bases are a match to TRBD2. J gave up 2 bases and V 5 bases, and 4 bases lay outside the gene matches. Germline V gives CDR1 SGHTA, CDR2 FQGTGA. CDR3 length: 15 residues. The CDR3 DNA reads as TGTGCCAGCAGCCGGACTAGCGGAGACACAGATACGCAGTATTTT. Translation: CASSRTSGDTDTQYF. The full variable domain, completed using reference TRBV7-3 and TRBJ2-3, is GAGVSQTPSNKVTEKGKYVELRCDPISGHTALYWYRQSLGQGPEFLIYFQGTGAADDSGLPNDRFFAVRPEGSVSTLKIQRTERGDSAVYLCASSRTSGDTDTQYFGPGTRLTVL.

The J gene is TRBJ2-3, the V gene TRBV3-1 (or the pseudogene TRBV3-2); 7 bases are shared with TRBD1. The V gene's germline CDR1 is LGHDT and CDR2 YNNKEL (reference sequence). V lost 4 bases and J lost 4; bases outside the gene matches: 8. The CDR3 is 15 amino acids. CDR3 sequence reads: CASSPDRVGSDTQYF. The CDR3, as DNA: TGTGCCAGCAGCCCAGACAGGGTGGGGTCAGATACGCAGTATTTT.

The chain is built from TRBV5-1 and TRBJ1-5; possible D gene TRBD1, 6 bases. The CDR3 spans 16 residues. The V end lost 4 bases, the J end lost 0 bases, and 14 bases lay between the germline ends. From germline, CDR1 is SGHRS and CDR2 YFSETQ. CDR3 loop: CASSPGQHYSNQPQHF. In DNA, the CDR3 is TGCGCCAGCAGCCCAGGACAGCACTATAGCAATCAGCCCCAGCATTTT.

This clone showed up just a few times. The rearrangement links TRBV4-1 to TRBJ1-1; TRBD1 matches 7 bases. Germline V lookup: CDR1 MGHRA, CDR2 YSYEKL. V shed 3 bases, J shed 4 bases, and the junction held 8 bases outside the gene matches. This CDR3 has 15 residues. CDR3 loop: CASSHTGTAGTEAFF. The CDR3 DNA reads TGCGCCAGCAGCCACACCGGGACAGCGGGCACTGAAGCTTTCTTT.

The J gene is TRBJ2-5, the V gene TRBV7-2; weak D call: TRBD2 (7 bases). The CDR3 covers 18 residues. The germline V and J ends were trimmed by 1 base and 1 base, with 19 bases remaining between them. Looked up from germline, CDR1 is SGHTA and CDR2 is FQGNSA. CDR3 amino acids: CASSLVGRAAGAQETQYF. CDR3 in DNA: TGTGCCAGCAGCTTAGTGGGGCGGGCCGCGGGGGCCCAAGAGACCCAGTACTTC.

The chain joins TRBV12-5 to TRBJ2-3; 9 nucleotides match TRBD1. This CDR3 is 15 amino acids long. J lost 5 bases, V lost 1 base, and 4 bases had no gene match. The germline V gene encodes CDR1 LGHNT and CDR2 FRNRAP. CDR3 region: CASGLGTGVEDTQYF. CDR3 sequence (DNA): TGTGCTAGTGGTTTGGGGACAGGGGTGGAAGATACGCAGTATTTT.

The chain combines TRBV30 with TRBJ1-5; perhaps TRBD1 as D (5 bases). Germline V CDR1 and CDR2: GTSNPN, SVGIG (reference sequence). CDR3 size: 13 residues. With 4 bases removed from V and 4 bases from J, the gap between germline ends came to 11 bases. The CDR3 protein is CAWTVGGNQPQHF. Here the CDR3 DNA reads TGTGCCTGGACCGTTGGGGGGAATCAGCCCCAGCATTTT.

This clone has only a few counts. The CDR3 region is CASSLMGQTYGYTF. The CDR3 nucleotides are TGCGCCAGCAGCTTGATGGGACAGACCTATGGCTACACCTTC. The rearrangement links TRBV5-1 to TRBJ1-2, with 7 nucleotides matching TRBD1. The CDR3 spans 14 residues. V lost 1 base to trimming and J lost 4 bases; unmatched junction nucleotides: 4. From germline, CDR1 is SGHRS and CDR2 YFSETQ.

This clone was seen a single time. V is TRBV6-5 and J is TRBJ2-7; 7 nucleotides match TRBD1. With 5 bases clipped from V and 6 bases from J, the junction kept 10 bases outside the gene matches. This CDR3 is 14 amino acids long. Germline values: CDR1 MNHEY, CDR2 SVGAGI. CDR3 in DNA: TGTGCCAGCAGTCGCCCCCAGGGGGAAGGCGAGCAGTACTTC. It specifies CASSRPQGEGEQYF.

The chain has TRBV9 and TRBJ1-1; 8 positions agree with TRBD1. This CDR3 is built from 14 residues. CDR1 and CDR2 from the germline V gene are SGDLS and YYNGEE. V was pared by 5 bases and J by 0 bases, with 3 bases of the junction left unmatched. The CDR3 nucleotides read TGTGCCAGCAGGGCGACAGGGGTGAACACTGAAGCTTTCTTT. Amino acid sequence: CASRATGVNTEAFF.

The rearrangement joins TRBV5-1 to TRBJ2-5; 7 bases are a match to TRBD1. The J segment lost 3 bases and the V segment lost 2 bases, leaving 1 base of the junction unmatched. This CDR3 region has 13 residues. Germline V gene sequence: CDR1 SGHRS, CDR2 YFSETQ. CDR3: CASSFTGEETQYF. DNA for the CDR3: TGCGCCAGCAGCTTTACAGGGGAAGAGACCCAGTACTTC.

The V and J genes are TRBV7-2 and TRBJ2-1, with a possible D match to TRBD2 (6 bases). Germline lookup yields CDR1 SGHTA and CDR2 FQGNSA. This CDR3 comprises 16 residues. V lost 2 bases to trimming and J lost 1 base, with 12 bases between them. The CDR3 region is CASSLRGSGSYNEQFF. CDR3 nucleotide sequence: TGTGCCAGCAGCTTACGGGGTAGCGGATCCTACAATGAGCAGTTCTTC. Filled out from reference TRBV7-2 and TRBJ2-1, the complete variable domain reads GAGVSQSPSNKVTEKGKDVELRCDPISGHTALYWYRQSLGQGLEFLIYFQGNSAPDKSGLPSDRFSAERTGGSVSTLTIQRTQQEDSAVYLCASSLRGSGSYNEQFFGPGTRLTVL.

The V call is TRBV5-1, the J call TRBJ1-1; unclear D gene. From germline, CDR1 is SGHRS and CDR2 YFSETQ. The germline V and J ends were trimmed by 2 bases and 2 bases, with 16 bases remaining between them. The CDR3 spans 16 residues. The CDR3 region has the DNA TGCGCCAGCAGCTTTGCGGGCCCTAACGGAAACACTGAAGCTTTCTTT. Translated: CASSFAGPNGNTEAFF.

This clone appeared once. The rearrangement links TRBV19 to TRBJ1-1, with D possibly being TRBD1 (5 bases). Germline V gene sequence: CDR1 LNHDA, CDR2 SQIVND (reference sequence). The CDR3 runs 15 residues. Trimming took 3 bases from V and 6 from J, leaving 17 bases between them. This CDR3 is CASSMSFQGFSEAFF. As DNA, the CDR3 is TGTGCCAGTAGTATGAGTTTCCAGGGCTTCTCTGAAGCTTTCTTT.

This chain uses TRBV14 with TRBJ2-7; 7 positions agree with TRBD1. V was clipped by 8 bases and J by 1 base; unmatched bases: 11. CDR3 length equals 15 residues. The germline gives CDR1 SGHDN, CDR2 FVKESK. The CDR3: CASFEPGQRSYEQYF. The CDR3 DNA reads TGTGCCAGCTTCGAACCGGGACAGAGGTCCTACGAGCAGTACTTC.

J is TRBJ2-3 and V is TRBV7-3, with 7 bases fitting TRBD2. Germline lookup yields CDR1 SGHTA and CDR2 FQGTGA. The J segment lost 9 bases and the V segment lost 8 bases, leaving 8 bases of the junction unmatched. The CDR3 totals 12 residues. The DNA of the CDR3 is TGTGCCAGCTCTCGGGTTAGCGGGACGCAGTATTTT. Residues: CASSRVSGTQYF.

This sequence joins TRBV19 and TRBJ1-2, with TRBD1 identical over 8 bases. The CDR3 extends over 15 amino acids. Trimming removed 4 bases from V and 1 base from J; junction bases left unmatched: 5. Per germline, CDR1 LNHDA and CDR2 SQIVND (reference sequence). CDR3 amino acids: CASSKQGEGNYGYTF. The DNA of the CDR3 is TGTGCCAGTAGTAAACAGGGGGAAGGTAACTATGGCTACACCTTC.